This T cell receptor beta chain stems from a study of T cells in Graves' hyperthyroidism and ophthalmopathy. The study, taken as a whole, reports: Blood also contained most expanded thyroid clonotypes above 0.001.

Exclusion of patients followed from uncontrolled infection, other autoimmune disease, pregnancy or lactation. The source material, RNA transcripts, was used to amplify TCR beta CDR3 regions. Researchers ran a first-round RT-PCR on the TCR CDR3 using the HTBI primer set. TCRdb recomputed calls from the multiplex PCR reads with MiXCR, one row per CDR3 protein. The sample yields 500,000 to 550,000 distinct CDR3 sequences, around 20% seen once. This clonotype was seen ten or more times. Its specificity is not known. The clonotype originates from a man younger than 35 with Graves' hyperthyroidism. The sample consisted of blood.

CDR3: CASSYHQGNYGYTF. The CDR3 region has the DNA TGTGCCAGCAGTTACCACCAGGGGAACTATGGCTACACCTTC. This chain uses TRBV6-2 or TRBV6-3 with TRBJ1-2; TRBD1 is a possible D gene (6 bases). Looked up from germline, CDR1 is MNHEY and CDR2 is SVGEGT. The CDR3 has 14 amino acids. Trimming took off 2 bases at V and 2 bases at J, with 9 bases between the two ends.